This T cell receptor beta chain was identified in a study of lymphopenia after photon versus proton radiotherapy. General study findings and limits: A bigger post-nadir fall in TCR diversity correlated inversely with survival time in deceased patients. Survival link was tested only in deceased patients; proton benefit remains a possibility. After the lymphocyte nadir, photon-treated repertoires showed oligoclonal expansion, especially of CD8+ Temra cells. Proton therapy kept repertoires fairly stable, unlike photons, which gained effector/memory cells.

Assay used: immunoSEQ multiplex PCR; TCRdb lists only in-frame clones, some missing. The sample gives around 62,000 clones, around 84% of which show up once; approximately 2% is in the top ten. This clone has just one count. Its antigen is undetermined. With 0 bases removed from V and 5 bases from J, the gap between germline ends came to 10 bases. This CDR3 has 14 residues. Germline CDR1 SGHTA, CDR2 FQGNSA. This specimen was peripheral blood, taken from a patient treated with proton-based radiotherapy. The receptor's source is a man aged 55 to 70 with pancreatic cancer. This sequence joins TRBV7-2 and TRBJ1-2; D ambiguous. This CDR3 is CASSLAWDSYGYTF. Written as DNA, the CDR3 is TGTGCCAGCAGCTTAGCGTGGGATTCTTATGGCTACACCTTC.